This T cell receptor beta chain was recovered during a study of cytomegalovirus exposure and HLA in healthy donors. A note on this clone: The antigen is undetermined.

In the PCR, 60 Vbeta and 13 Jbeta primers were used. In the study's own analysis: Approximately 12 million of 65 million to 95 million unique TCR beta chains were shared, per a later count. Generated by immunoSEQ multiplex PCR, the TCRdb table keeps only in-frame clones and is missing some. V and J calls and clone size are copied from that table; D and trimming were computed from the DNA. The sample consists of around 140,000 clones, around three quarters of them appearing once. The ends were cut back, 9 bases at V and 2 bases at J, with 19 bases in the middle. CDR1 is LNHDA, CDR2 SQIVND, per germline (reference sequence). The CDR3 is 15 residues long. Study-wide results and limits: Relative to the roughly 640-donor mean, N-insertions were reportedly fewer in an Asian-associated ancestry cluster in a later analysis. Using the classifier, cytomegalovirus status was reportedly diagnosed with high specificity and sensitivity.

This sequence originates from a woman aged 18-29 years in good health and CMV-seropositive. This sequence joins TRBV19 and TRBJ1-2; D gene ambiguous. Material for sequencing was PBMCs. DNA for the CDR3: TGTGCCAGCTGGGGAGCCGCCCCCTTAAACTATGGCTACACCTTC. Protein: CASWGAAPLNYGYTF.